This is a list of T cell receptor beta chains from one sample in a study of cytomegalovirus exposure and HLA in healthy donors. TCRdb's table, derived via immunoSEQ multiplex PCR, lists solely in-frame clones and lacks some. The sample lists roughly 100,000 clones; 65% were seen once. Sequences were obtained from PBMCs. These receptor sequences come from a boy under 18 in good health and CMV-seropositive. Each CDR3 is given with its conserved first and last residue. A D gene is named only where the DNA matches it firmly. The size field is filled for only some rows; it gives once, few, many or a size class.

v_call: TRBV2
clone_size: -
j_call: TRBJ2-7
d_call: TRBD2
cdr3_aa: CASGGGSYEQYF
cdr3_nt: TGTGCCAGCGGGGGGGGGTCCTACGAGCAGTACTTC

v_call: TRBV5-1
clone_size: -
j_call: TRBJ2-1
d_call: TRBD1
cdr3_aa: CASSLNRGTYNEQFF
cdr3_nt: TGCGCCAGCAGCCTAAACAGGGGCACCTACAATGAGCAGTTCTTC

v_call: TRBV19
clone_size: -
j_call: TRBJ1-5
d_call: TRBD1
cdr3_aa: CASSDRGGNSNQPQNF
cdr3_nt: TGTGCCAGTAGTGACAGGGGTGGGAATAGCAATCAGCCCCAGAATTTT

v_call: TRBV7-9
clone_size: -
j_call: TRBJ2-5
d_call: TRBD2
cdr3_aa: CASSLGRESGETQYF
cdr3_nt: TGTGCCAGCAGCTTAGGGCGGGAGTCGGGAGAGACCCAGTACTTC

v_call: TRBV6-5
clone_size: -
j_call: TRBJ2-1
d_call: -
cdr3_aa: CASSKERVPWDEQFF
cdr3_nt: TGTGCCAGCAGTAAGGAGCGGGTTCCCTGGGATGAGCAGTTCTTC

v_call: TRBV6-6
clone_size: -
j_call: TRBJ1-1
d_call: -
cdr3_aa: CASSSTGGGVGTEAFF
cdr3_nt: TGTGCCAGCAGCTCCACCGGGGGGGGTGTGGGTACTGAAGCTTTCTTT

v_call: TRBV7-8
clone_size: few
j_call: TRBJ1-5
d_call: -
cdr3_aa: CASGPRFRQPQHF
cdr3_nt: TGTGCCAGCGGGCCCCGGTTTCGTCAGCCCCAGCATTTT

v_call: TRBV10-1
clone_size: few
j_call: TRBJ2-3
d_call: TRBD1
cdr3_aa: CASSEQGWTGQYF
cdr3_nt: TGCGCCAGCAGTGAACAGGGATGGACAGGGCAGTATTTT

v_call: TRBV7-9
clone_size: few
j_call: TRBJ1-5
d_call: -
cdr3_aa: CASSRGKDQPQHF
cdr3_nt: TGTGCCAGCAGCAGGGGGAAGGATCAGCCCCAGCATTTT

v_call: TRBV7-3
clone_size: -
j_call: TRBJ2-2
d_call: -
cdr3_aa: CARDRDGELFF
cdr3_nt: TGTGCCAGAGACAGAGACGGGGAGCTGTTTTTT

v_call: TRBV5-1
clone_size: -
j_call: TRBJ2-1
d_call: TRBD2
cdr3_aa: CASSFGTSGSSEQFF
cdr3_nt: TGCGCCAGCAGCTTCGGGACTAGCGGGAGTAGTGAGCAGTTCTTC

v_call: TRBV6-1
clone_size: -
j_call: TRBJ1-4
d_call: -
cdr3_aa: CASSEVFAGQVDNEKLFF
cdr3_nt: TGTGCCAGCAGTGAAGTCTTCGCTGGGCAGGTTGATAATGAAAAACTGTTTTTT

v_call: TRBV25-1
clone_size: few
j_call: TRBJ2-3
d_call: TRBD1
cdr3_aa: CASSSGQPSTDTQYF
cdr3_nt: TGTGCCAGCAGCTCGGGACAGCCTAGCACAGATACGCAGTATTTT

v_call: TRBV6-5
clone_size: -
j_call: TRBJ1-4
d_call: TRBD1
cdr3_aa: CASSYFRTGDEEKLFF
cdr3_nt: TGTGCCAGCAGTTACTTTAGGACAGGGGACGAGGAAAAACTGTTTTTT

v_call: TRBV27
clone_size: few
j_call: TRBJ2-5
d_call: TRBD1
cdr3_aa: CASSPLWTGGEAQYF
cdr3_nt: TGTGCCAGCAGTCCCCTCTGGACAGGGGGCGAGGCCCAGTACTTC

v_call: TRBV5-1
clone_size: -
j_call: TRBJ2-2
d_call: TRBD1
cdr3_aa: CASERGTGNTGELFF
cdr3_nt: TGCGCCAGCGAGAGAGGGACAGGGAACACCGGGGAGCTGTTTTTT

v_call: TRBV5-1
clone_size: few
j_call: TRBJ1-1
d_call: -
cdr3_aa: CASSSGGRTNTEAFF
cdr3_nt: TGCGCCAGCAGCAGTGGAGGGCGTACGAACACTGAAGCTTTCTTT

v_call: TRBV5-4
clone_size: -
j_call: TRBJ1-1
d_call: -
cdr3_aa: CASSSRDNLAFF
cdr3_nt: TGTGCCAGCAGCTCTAGGGACAATTTAGCTTTCTTT

v_call: TRBV5-1
clone_size: -
j_call: TRBJ2-7
d_call: -
cdr3_aa: CASSLGAREQYF
cdr3_nt: TGCGCCAGCAGCTTGGGGGCTCGCGAGCAGTACTTC

v_call: TRBV30
clone_size: -
j_call: TRBJ1-1
d_call: TRBD1
cdr3_aa: CAWRTGTGTHEAFF
cdr3_nt: TGTGCCTGGAGAACCGGGACAGGGACCCATGAAGCTTTCTTT

v_call: TRBV2
clone_size: -
j_call: TRBJ2-7
d_call: -
cdr3_aa: CASSEGQTYEQYF
cdr3_nt: TGTGCCAGCAGTGAGGGGCAGACCTACGAGCAGTACTTC

v_call: TRBV2
clone_size: -
j_call: TRBJ1-1
d_call: TRBD1
cdr3_aa: CASSAPGTGCKAFF
cdr3_nt: TGTGCCAGCAGTGCCCCCGGGACAGGGTGTAAAGCTTTCTTT

v_call: TRBV6-5
clone_size: -
j_call: TRBJ2-3
d_call: -
cdr3_aa: CASSYSSGTDTQYF
cdr3_nt: TGTGCCAGCAGTTACTCTTCGGGAACAGATACGCAGTATTTT

v_call: TRBV13
clone_size: -
j_call: TRBJ2-1
d_call: TRBD1
cdr3_aa: CASSFGWDRGNNEQFF
cdr3_nt: TGTGCCAGCAGCTTCGGGTGGGACAGGGGGAACAATGAGCAGTTCTTC

v_call: TRBV7-2
clone_size: -
j_call: TRBJ1-4
d_call: -
cdr3_aa: CASSPGGANEKLFF
cdr3_nt: TGTGCCAGCAGCCCCGGCGGAGCTAATGAAAAACTGTTTTTT

v_call: TRBV6-1
clone_size: -
j_call: TRBJ2-7
d_call: -
cdr3_aa: CASVLGRGYEQYF
cdr3_nt: TGTGCCAGCGTCTTAGGCAGGGGCTACGAGCAGTACTTC

v_call: TRBV19
clone_size: -
j_call: TRBJ2-1
d_call: -
cdr3_aa: CASSIVELNEQFF
cdr3_nt: TGTGCCAGTAGTATAGTAGAACTCAATGAGCAGTTCTTC

v_call: TRBV29-1
clone_size: -
j_call: TRBJ1-2
d_call: -
cdr3_aa: CSVEGQRNYGYTF
cdr3_nt: TGCAGCGTTGAAGGTCAGCGAAACTATGGCTACACCTTC

v_call: TRBV18
clone_size: -
j_call: TRBJ1-5
d_call: -
cdr3_aa: CASSPLMTQIPLSNQPQHF
cdr3_nt: TGTGCCAGCTCACCACTCATGACTCAAATACCCCTTAGCAATCAGCCCCAGCATTTT

v_call: TRBV2
clone_size: once
j_call: TRBJ2-7
d_call: TRBD2
cdr3_aa: CASRETSGGVYEQYF
cdr3_nt: TGTGCCAGCAGAGAGACTAGCGGGGGTGTCTACGAGCAGTACTTC

v_call: TRBV19
clone_size: -
j_call: TRBJ2-2
d_call: TRBD2
cdr3_aa: CASSIDVGGGTNTGELFF
cdr3_nt: TGTGCCAGTAGTATCGATGTCGGCGGGGGGACGAACACCGGGGAGCTGTTTTTT

v_call: TRBV27
clone_size: -
j_call: TRBJ1-4
d_call: -
cdr3_aa: CASSLYGGTGAAATNEKLFF
cdr3_nt: TGTGCCAGCAGTTTATATGGGGGGACTGGGGCGGCGGCAACTAATGAAAAACTGTTTTTT

v_call: TRBV29-1
clone_size: -
j_call: TRBJ2-7
d_call: TRBD1
cdr3_aa: CSVEEGNRGAGEQYF
cdr3_nt: TGCAGCGTTGAAGAGGGGAACAGGGGGGCGGGCGAGCAGTACTTC

v_call: TRBV4-2
clone_size: -
j_call: TRBJ2-5
d_call: -
cdr3_aa: CASSQDREVIQETQYF
cdr3_nt: TGTGCCAGCAGCCAAGATAGGGAGGTTATCCAAGAGACCCAGTACTTC

v_call: TRBV19
clone_size: -
j_call: TRBJ2-7
d_call: TRBD1
cdr3_aa: CASSTHVGQGAIGEQYF
cdr3_nt: TGTGCCAGTAGTACTCACGTGGGACAGGGGGCAATTGGCGAGCAGTACTTC

v_call: TRBV20-1
clone_size: -
j_call: TRBJ1-1
d_call: -
cdr3_aa: CSHNRVEAFF
cdr3_nt: TGCAGCCACAACAGGGTTGAAGCTTTCTTT

v_call: TRBV5-4
clone_size: -
j_call: TRBJ2-2
d_call: TRBD2
cdr3_aa: CASSPEASGRASTGELFF
cdr3_nt: TGTGCCAGCAGCCCGGAGGCTAGCGGGAGGGCCTCCACCGGGGAGCTGTTTTTT

v_call: TRBV4-2
clone_size: -
j_call: TRBJ2-7
d_call: TRBD1
cdr3_aa: CASSQAGSTGGSEQYF
cdr3_nt: TGTGCCAGCAGCCAAGCGGGAAGTACAGGGGGCAGCGAGCAGTACTTC

v_call: TRBV30
clone_size: -
j_call: TRBJ1-2
d_call: TRBD1
cdr3_aa: CAWSRNPTGGQGYTF
cdr3_nt: TGTGCCTGGAGCCGGAACCCCACAGGGGGCCAAGGCTACACCTTC

v_call: TRBV27
clone_size: once
j_call: TRBJ2-7
d_call: -
cdr3_aa: CASSSLPHTEQYF
cdr3_nt: TGTGCCAGCAGTTCGTTGCCACACACAGAGCAGTACTTC

v_call: TRBV2
clone_size: -
j_call: TRBJ1-5
d_call: -
cdr3_aa: CASTGQGVQPQHF
cdr3_nt: TGTGCCAGCACCGGCCAGGGCGTTCAGCCCCAGCATTTT

v_call: TRBV7-2
clone_size: few
j_call: TRBJ2-6
d_call: -
cdr3_aa: CALERVGANVLTF
cdr3_nt: TGTGCCCTAGAGCGGGTTGGGGCCAACGTCCTGACTTTC

v_call: TRBV28
clone_size: -
j_call: TRBJ2-5
d_call: TRBD2
cdr3_aa: CASSLNQIMAGGHGGQETQYF
cdr3_nt: TGTGCCAGCAGTTTAAATCAGATAATGGCGGGAGGGCATGGAGGCCAAGAGACCCAGTACTTC

v_call: TRBV6-5
clone_size: -
j_call: TRBJ2-5
d_call: -
cdr3_aa: CASSYVFGLGETQYF
cdr3_nt: TGTGCCAGCAGTTACGTCTTCGGACTGGGAGAGACCCAGTACTTC

v_call: TRBV9
clone_size: -
j_call: TRBJ1-1
d_call: -
cdr3_aa: CASSVVGGGTEAFF
cdr3_nt: TGTGCCAGCAGCGTAGTGGGGGGAGGCACTGAAGCTTTCTTT

v_call: TRBV19
clone_size: -
j_call: TRBJ1-3
d_call: -
cdr3_aa: CASVQGLGGNTIYF
cdr3_nt: TGTGCCAGCGTTCAGGGATTAGGAGGAAACACCATATATTTT

v_call: TRBV29-1
clone_size: -
j_call: TRBJ1-2
d_call: TRBD1
cdr3_aa: CSAVGQGVKGYGYTF
cdr3_nt: TGCAGCGCTGTGGGACAGGGGGTGAAAGGGTATGGCTACACCTTC

v_call: TRBV7-9
clone_size: -
j_call: TRBJ1-5
d_call: TRBD1
cdr3_aa: CASSLGQGDQPQHF
cdr3_nt: TGTGCCAGCAGCCTTGGACAGGGGGATCAGCCCCAGCATTTT

v_call: TRBV6-1
clone_size: -
j_call: TRBJ1-2
d_call: -
cdr3_aa: CASSEGGQNNYGYTF
cdr3_nt: TGTGCCAGCAGTGAAGGGGGGCAGAATAACTATGGCTACACCTTC

v_call: TRBV28
clone_size: -
j_call: TRBJ2-7
d_call: TRBD2
cdr3_aa: CASRPDGGVSYEQYF
cdr3_nt: TGTGCCAGCAGACCCGACGGGGGGGTATCCTACGAGCAGTACTTC

v_call: TRBV29-1
clone_size: few
j_call: TRBJ2-5
d_call: -
cdr3_aa: CSVDSAAGTRGLMETQYF
cdr3_nt: TGCAGCGTTGATTCAGCCGCCGGGACAAGGGGCCTTATGGAGACCCAGTACTTC

v_call: TRBV4-1
clone_size: -
j_call: TRBJ1-5
d_call: -
cdr3_aa: CASSQGGGGNQPQHF
cdr3_nt: TGCGCCAGCAGCCAGGGAGGGGGAGGCAATCAGCCCCAGCATTTT

v_call: TRBV29-1
clone_size: few
j_call: TRBJ2-2
d_call: -
cdr3_aa: CSVAFTTGELFF
cdr3_nt: TGCAGCGTTGCTTTTACTACCGGGGAGCTGTTTTTT

v_call: TRBV7-6
clone_size: -
j_call: TRBJ2-1
d_call: TRBD2
cdr3_aa: CASSRSSGTSIYNEQFF
cdr3_nt: TGTGCCAGCAGCCGGTCAAGCGGGACTTCCATCTACAATGAGCAGTTCTTC

v_call: TRBV5-4
clone_size: -
j_call: TRBJ1-2
d_call: -
cdr3_aa: CASSLTNRVTF
cdr3_nt: TGTGCCAGCAGCTTAACAAACAGGGTAACCTTC

v_call: TRBV6-1
clone_size: -
j_call: TRBJ2-2
d_call: TRBD2
cdr3_aa: CASSEAVADSGSYAGELFF
cdr3_nt: TGTGCCAGCAGTGAGGCGGTAGCGGATAGCGGGAGTTACGCGGGGGAGCTGTTTTTT

v_call: TRBV30
clone_size: few
j_call: TRBJ2-1
d_call: TRBD2
cdr3_aa: CAWSLWAGVDYNEQFF
cdr3_nt: TGTGCCTGGAGTTTGTGGGCGGGAGTGGACTACAATGAGCAGTTCTTC